This TCR beta chain was sequenced for a study of graft-versus-host responses after intestinal transplantation. Study at large: Isolated intestinal, liver-intestinal, or multivisceral transplants had been given to the recipients.

Intraepithelial and lamina propria lymphocytes were released after the graft tissue was processed. The study's findings and limits: Some GvH clones appeared in ileal mucosa or blood before recipient bone marrow. Peak GvH clone levels in circulation were associated with early post-transplant HvG declines. Clonal ratios of graft-versus-host to host-versus-graft in allografts were high for patients exhibiting graft-donor T cell macrochimerism.

Comments on this clone: The target antigen is unknown.

Using immunoSEQ multiplex PCR, the repertoire was profiled, and TCRdb retains in-frame clones only, with some absent. Found here are over 10,000 clones, about 70% of them singletons; the top ten hold about 4.5%. Specimen: ileum tissue, collected around 140 days after intestinal transplantation. The sequence came from a human patient who received an intestinal transplant, so some T cells may come from the graft donor.

The CDR3 coding sequence is TGCGCCAGCAGCCAAGATCGGGGCTACGAGCAGTACTTC. Its protein product is CASSQDRGYEQYF. The chain uses TRBV4-3 and TRBJ2-7, with a tentative D call TRBD2 (5 bases). In germline, CDR1 is LGHNA, CDR2 YSLEER. This CDR3 region has 13 residues. Trimming took off 0 bases at V and 3 bases at J, with 6 bases between the two ends.